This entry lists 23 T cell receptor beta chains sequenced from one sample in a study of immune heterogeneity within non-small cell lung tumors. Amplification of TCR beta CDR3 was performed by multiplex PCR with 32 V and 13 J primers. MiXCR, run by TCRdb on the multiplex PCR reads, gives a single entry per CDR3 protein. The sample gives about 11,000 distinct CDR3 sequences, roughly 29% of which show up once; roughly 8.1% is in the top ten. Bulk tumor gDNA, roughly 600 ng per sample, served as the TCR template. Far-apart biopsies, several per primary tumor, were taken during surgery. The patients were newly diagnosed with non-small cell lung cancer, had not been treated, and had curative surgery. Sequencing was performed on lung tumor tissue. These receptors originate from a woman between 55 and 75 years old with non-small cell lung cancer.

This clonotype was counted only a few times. The CDR3, as DNA: TGTGCCAGCAGCTTGGGGGGTGCGGGAGAGTTCGGCACAGATACGCAGTATTTT. Translating it yields CASSLGGAGEFGTDTQYF. The chain combines TRBV11-3 with TRBJ2-3; 7 bases are a match to TRBD2. Germline CDR1 reads SGHNT; CDR2 reads YENEEA. V lost 3 bases and J lost 1; bases outside the gene matches: 13. The length of the CDR3 is 18 residues.

The CDR3 DNA follows: TGTGCCAGCAGCCGAGGGGGGAACGGGGCCAACGTCCTGACTTTC. It translates to CASSRGGNGANVLTF. This sequence joins TRBV28 and TRBJ2-6, with D perhaps matching TRBD1 or TRBD2 (6 bases each). CDR1 and CDR2 from the germline V gene are MDHEN and SYDVKM. V was clipped by 6 bases and J by 4 bases, with 13 bases between them. This CDR3 contains 15 residues.

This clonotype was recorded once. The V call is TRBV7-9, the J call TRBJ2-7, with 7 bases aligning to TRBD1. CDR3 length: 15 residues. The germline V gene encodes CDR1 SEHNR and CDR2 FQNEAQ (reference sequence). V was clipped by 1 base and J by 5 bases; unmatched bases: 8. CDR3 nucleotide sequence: TGTGCCAGCAGCTTAGTAGGCACTAGGGGGCACGAGCAGTACTTC. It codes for CASSLVGTRGHEQYF.

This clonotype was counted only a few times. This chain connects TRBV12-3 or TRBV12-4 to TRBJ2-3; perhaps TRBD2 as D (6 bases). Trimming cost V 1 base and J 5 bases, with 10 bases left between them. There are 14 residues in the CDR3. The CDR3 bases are TGTGCCAGCAGTTTAGGACTAGGAGAAGATACGCAGTATTTT. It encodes CASSLGLGEDTQYF.

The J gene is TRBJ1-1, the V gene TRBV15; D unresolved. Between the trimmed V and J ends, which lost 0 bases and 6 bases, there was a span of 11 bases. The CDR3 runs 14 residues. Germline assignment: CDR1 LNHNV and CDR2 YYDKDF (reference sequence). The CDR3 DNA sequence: TGTGCCACCAGCAGAGATCGCGGTTTCGCTGAAGCTTTCTTT. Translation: CATSRDRGFAEAFF.

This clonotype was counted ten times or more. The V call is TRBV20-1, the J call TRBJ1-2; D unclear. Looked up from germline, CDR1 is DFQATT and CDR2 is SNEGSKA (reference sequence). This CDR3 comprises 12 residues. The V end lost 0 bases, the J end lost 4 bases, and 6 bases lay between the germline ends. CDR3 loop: CSARDLTYGYTF. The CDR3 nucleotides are TGCAGTGCTAGAGATCTGACCTATGGCTACACCTTC.

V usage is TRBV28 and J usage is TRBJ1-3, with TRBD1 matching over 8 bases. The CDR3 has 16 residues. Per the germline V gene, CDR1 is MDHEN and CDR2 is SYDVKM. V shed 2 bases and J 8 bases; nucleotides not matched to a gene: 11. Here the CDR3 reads CASSLQGAGRGDTIYF. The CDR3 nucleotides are TGTGCCAGCAGTTTACAGGGGGCAGGGCGAGGAGACACCATATATTTT.

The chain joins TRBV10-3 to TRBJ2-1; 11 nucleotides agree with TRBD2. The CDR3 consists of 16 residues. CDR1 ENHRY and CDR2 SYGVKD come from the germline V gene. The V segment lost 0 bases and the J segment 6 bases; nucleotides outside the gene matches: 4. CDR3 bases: TGTGCCATCAGTGAGTCGAGACTAGCGGGAAGCAATGAGCAGTTCTTC. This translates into CAISESRLAGSNEQFF.

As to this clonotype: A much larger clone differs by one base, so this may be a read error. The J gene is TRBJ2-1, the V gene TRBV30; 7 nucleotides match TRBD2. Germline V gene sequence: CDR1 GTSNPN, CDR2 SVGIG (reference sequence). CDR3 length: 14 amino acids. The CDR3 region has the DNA TGTGCCTGGAGTGTATGGGGACTAACAAATGAGGAGTTCTTC. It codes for CAWSVWGLTNEEFF.

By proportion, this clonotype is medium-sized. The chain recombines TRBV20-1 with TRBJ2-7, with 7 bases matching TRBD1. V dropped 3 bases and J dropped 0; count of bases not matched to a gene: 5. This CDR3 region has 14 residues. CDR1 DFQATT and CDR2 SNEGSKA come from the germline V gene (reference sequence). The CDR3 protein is CSARGQRLSYEQYF. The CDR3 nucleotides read TGCAGTGCTAGGGGACAGCGACTCTCCTACGAGCAGTACTTC.

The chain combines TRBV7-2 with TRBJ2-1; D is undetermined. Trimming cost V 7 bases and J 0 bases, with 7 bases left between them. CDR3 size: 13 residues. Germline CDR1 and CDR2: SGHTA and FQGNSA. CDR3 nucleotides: TGTGCCAGCAAACCAAGCTCCTACAATGAGCAGTTCTTC. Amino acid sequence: CASKPSSYNEQFF.

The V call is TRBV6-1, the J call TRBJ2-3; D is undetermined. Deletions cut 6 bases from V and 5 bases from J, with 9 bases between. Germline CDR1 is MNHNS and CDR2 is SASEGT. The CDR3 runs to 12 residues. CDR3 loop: CASRRLLDTQYF. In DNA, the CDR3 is TGTGCCAGCAGGCGACTCCTAGATACGCAGTATTTT.

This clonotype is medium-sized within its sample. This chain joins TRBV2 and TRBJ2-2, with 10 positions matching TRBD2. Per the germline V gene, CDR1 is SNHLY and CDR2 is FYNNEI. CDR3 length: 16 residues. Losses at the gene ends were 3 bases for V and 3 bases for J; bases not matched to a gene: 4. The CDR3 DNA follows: TGTGCCAGCAGTGAGCTAGCGGGAGTTGACACCGGGGAGCTGTTTTTT. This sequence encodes CASSELAGVDTGELFF.

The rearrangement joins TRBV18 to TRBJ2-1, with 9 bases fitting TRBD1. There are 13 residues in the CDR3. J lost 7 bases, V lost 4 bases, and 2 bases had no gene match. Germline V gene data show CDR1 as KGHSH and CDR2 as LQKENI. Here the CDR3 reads CASSRDRENEQFF. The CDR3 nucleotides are TGTGCCAGCTCACGGGACAGGGAGAATGAGCAGTTCTTC.

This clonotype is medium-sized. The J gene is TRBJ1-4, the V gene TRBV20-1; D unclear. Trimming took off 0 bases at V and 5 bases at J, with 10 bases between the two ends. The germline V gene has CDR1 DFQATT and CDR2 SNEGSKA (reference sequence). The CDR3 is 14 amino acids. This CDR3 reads CSARDMVVNEKLFF. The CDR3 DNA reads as TGCAGTGCTAGAGATATGGTTGTGAATGAAAAACTGTTTTTT.

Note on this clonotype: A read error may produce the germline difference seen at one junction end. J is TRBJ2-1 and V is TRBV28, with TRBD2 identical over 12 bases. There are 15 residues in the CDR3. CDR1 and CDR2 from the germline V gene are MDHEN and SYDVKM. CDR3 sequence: CASSLRLAGVNGQFF. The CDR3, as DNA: TGTGCCAGCAGTTTAAGACTAGCGGGAGTAAATGGGCAGTTCTTC.

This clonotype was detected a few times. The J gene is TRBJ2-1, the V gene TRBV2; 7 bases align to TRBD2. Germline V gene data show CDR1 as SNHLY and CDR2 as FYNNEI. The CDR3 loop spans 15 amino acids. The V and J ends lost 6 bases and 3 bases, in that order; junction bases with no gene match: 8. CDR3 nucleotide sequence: TGTGCCAGCAGGGGCCCGGGACTATTCTACAATGAGCAGTTCTTC. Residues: CASRGPGLFYNEQFF. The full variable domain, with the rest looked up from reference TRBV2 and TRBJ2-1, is EPEVTQTPSHQVTQMGQEVILRCVPISNHLYFYWYRQILGQKVEFLVSFYNNEISEKSEIFDDQFSVERPDGSNFTLKIRSTKLEDSAMYFCASRGPGLFYNEQFFGPGTRLTVL.

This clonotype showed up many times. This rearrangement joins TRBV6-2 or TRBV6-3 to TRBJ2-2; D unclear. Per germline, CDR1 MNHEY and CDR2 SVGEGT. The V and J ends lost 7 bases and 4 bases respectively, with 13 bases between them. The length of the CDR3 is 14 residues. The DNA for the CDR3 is TGTGCCAGCACAGAGAACATCCCCACCGGGGAGCTGTTTTTT. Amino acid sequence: CASTENIPTGELFF.

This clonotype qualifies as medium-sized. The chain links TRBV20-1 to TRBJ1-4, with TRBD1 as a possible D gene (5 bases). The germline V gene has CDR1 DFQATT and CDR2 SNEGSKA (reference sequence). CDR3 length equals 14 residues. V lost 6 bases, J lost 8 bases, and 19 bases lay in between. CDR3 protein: CSARVSGFGEKLFF. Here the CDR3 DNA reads TGCAGTGCCAGGGTATCGGGGTTTGGCGAAAAACTGTTTTTT.

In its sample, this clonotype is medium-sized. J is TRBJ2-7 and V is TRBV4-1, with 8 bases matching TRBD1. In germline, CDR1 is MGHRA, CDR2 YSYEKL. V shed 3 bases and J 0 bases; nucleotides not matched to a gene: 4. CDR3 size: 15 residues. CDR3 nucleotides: TGCGCCAGCAGCCATGGACAGGGAGTCTCCTACGAGCAGTACTTC. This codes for CASSHGQGVSYEQYF.

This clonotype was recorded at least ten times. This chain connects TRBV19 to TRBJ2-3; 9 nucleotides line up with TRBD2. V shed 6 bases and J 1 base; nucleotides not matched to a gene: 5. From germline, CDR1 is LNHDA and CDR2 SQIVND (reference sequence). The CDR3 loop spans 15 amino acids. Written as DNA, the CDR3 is TGTGCCAGTAGATTAGCGGGAGCGGGCACAGATACGCAGTATTTT. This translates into CASRLAGAGTDTQYF.

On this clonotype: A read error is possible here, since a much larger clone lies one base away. The CDR3 reads CAISPTSGGTYEQYF. CDR3 in DNA: TGTGCCATCAGCCCCACTAGCGGGGGGACCTACGAGCAGTACTTC. The chain has TRBV7-2 and TRBJ2-7, with TRBD2 identical over 12 bases. Germline CDR1 reads SGHTA; CDR2 reads FQGNSA. There are 15 residues in the CDR3.

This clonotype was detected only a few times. The CDR3: CATIVRDTQYF. The CDR3 DNA sequence: TGTGCCACCATTGTTCGAGATACGCAGTATTTT. V gene TRBV24-1 combines with J gene TRBJ2-3; D not certain. Deletions cut 8 bases from V and 5 bases from J, with 7 bases between. The CDR3 length is 11 residues. The germline V gene has CDR1 KGHDR and CDR2 SFDVKD.